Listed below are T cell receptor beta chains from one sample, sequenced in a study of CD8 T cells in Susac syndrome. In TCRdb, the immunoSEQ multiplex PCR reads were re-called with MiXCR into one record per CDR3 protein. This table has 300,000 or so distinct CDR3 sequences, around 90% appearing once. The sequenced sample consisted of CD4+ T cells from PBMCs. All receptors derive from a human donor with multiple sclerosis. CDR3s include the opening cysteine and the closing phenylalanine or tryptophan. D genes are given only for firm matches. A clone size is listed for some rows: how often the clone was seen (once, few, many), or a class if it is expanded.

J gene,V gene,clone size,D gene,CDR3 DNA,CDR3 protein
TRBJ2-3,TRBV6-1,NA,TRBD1,TGTGCCAGCATCCCGGGACAGTACACAGATACGCAGTATTTT,CASIPGQYTDTQYF
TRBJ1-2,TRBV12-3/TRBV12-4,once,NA,TGTGCCAGCCGGGGGGGGGACTATGGCTACACCTTC,CASRGGDYGYTF
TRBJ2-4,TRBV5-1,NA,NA,TGCGCCAGCAGCTCGAACGTAGCGCCCGGAGCCAAAAACATTCAGTACTTC,CASSSNVAPGAKNIQYF
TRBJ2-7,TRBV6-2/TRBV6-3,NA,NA,TGTGCCAGCACAGCGAGAAGATCCTACGAGCAGTACTTC,CASTARRSYEQYF
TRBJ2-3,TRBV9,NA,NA,TGTGCCAGCAGCGGACGGTACGGTTGGACCGCCACAGATACGCAGTATTTT,CASSGRYGWTATDTQYF
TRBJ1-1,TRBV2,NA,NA,TGTGCCAGCACATCGGAATTTGGGAACACTGAAGCTTTCTTT,CASTSEFGNTEAFF
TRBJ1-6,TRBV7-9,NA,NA,TGTGCCAGCACCCCACCAATCGGCCTTGGTGAAAGTTCACCCCTCCACTTT,CASTPPIGLGESSPLHF
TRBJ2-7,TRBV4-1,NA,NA,TGCGCCAGCAGCCAGTCCCTAGCGTCCTACGAGCAGTACTTC,CASSQSLASYEQYF
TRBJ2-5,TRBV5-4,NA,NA,TGTGCCAGCAGCTCCTCCGGGCTAGGGGAGACCCAGTACTTC,CASSSSGLGETQYF
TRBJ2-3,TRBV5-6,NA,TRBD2,TGTGCCAGCAGACCTCTGGCGGGGGGGCCAGCCTACACGCAGTATTTT,CASRPLAGGPAYTQYF
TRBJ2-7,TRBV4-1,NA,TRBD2,TGCGCCAGCAGCCAAGCCCCCCGGCTAGCGGGGATACCTCTCGAGCAGTACTTC,CASSQAPRLAGIPLEQYF
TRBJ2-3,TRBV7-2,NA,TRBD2,TGTGCCAGCAGCCCCCGCCTAGCGGGGTACACAGATACGCAGTATTTT,CASSPRLAGYTDTQYF
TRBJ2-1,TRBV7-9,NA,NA,TGTGCCAGCAGCTTAGGGGGCTCTACTGCAAACAATGAGCAGTTCTTC,CASSLGGSTANNEQFF
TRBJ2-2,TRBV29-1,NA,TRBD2,TGCAGCGTTTCCCGACTAGCGGGGGTCACCGGGGAGCTGTTTTTT,CSVSRLAGVTGELFF
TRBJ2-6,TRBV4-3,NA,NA,TGCGCCAGCAGCCAAGAGATGTCGAGGGGCGGGGCCAACGTCCTGACTTTC,CASSQEMSRGGANVLTF
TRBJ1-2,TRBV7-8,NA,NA,TGTGCCAGCAGCCCCCGGACAGTTTCTAACTATGGCTACACCTTC,CASSPRTVSNYGYTF
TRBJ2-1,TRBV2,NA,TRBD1,TGTGCCAGCAACACCGGGACAGGGGGCGGTGAGCAGTTCTTC,CASNTGTGGGEQFF
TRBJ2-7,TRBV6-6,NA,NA,TGTGCCAGCAGTTACGGGGTCAGGGCTCGGAACGAGCAGTACTTC,CASSYGVRARNEQYF
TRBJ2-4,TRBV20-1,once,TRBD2,TGCAGTGCTAGTTGGCTAGCGGCAGCCAAAAACATTCAGTACTTC,CSASWLAAAKNIQYF
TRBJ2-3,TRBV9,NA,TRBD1,TGTGCCAGCAGCGTTATGGGACAGGGTGGAGATACGCAGTATTTT,CASSVMGQGGDTQYF
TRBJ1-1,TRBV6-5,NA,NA,TGTGCCAGCAGTTATTCCGCGTGGGGGGGGCAAGCTTTCTTT,CASSYSAWGGQAFF
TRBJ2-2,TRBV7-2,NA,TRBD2,TGTGCCAGCAGCTCCACGGGACTAGCGGGAGCCGGAGGGGAGCTGTTTTTT,CASSSTGLAGAGGELFF